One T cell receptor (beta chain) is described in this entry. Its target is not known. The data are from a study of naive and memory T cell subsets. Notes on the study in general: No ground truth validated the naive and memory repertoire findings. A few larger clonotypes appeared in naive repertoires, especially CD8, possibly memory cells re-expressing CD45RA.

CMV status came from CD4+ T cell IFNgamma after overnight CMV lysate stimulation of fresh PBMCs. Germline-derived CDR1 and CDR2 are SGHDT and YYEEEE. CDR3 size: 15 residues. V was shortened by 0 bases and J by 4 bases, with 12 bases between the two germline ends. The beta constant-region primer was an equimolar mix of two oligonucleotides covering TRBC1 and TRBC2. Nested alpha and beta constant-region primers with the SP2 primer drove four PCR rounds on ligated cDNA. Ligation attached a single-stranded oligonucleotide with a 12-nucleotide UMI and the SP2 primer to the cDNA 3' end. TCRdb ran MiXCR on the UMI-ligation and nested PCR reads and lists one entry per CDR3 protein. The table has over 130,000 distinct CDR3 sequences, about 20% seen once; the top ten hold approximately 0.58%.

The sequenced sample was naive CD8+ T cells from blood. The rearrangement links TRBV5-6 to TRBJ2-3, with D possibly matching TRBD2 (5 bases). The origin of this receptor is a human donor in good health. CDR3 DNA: TGTGCCAGCAGCTTGGACTCCCGTAGCGCAGATACGCAGTATTTT. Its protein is CASSLDSRSADTQYF.